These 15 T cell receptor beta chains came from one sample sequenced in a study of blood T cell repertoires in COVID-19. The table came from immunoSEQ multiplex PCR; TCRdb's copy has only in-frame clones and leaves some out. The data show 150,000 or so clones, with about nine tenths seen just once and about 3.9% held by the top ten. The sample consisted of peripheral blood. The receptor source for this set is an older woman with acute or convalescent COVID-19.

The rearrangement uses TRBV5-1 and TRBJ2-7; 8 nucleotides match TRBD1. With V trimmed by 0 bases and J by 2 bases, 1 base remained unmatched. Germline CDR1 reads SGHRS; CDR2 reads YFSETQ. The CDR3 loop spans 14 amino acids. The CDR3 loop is CASSLGDRTYEQYF. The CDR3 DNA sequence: TGCGCCAGCAGCTTGGGGGACAGGACCTACGAGCAGTACTTC.

The CDR3 bases are TGTGCCAGCAGCCCAGGGGCGGAGACCCAGTACTTC. Amino acids: CASSPGAETQYF. The gene calls are TRBV7-2 and TRBJ2-5, with a weak D call TRBD1 (6 bases). V gave up 5 bases and J gave up 5 bases, with 9 bases separating them. From germline, CDR1 is SGHTA and CDR2 FQGNSA. The CDR3 totals 12 residues.

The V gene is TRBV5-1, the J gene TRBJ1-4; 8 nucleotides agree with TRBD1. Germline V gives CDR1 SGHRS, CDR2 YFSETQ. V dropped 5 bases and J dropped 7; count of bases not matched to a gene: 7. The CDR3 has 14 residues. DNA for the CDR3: TGCGCCAGCAGGCAGACAGGGGCCGGTGAAAAACTGTTTTTT. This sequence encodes CASRQTGAGEKLFF.

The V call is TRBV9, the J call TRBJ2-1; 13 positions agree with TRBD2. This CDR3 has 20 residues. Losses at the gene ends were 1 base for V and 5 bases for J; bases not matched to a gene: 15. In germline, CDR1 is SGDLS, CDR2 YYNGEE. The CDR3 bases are TGTGCCAGCAGCGTAATAGGGGGCCACTTCGGGACTAGCGGGGACAATGAGCAGTTCTTC. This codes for CASSVIGGHFGTSGDNEQFF.

The CDR3 is CASSLEPGGYYGYTF. The DNA of the CDR3 is TGCGCCAGCAGCTTGGAGCCAGGGGGGTACTATGGCTACACCTTC. The J gene is TRBJ1-2, the V gene TRBV5-1; 7 bases match TRBD1. The germline gives CDR1 SGHRS, CDR2 YFSETQ. Losses at the gene ends were 0 bases for V and 3 bases for J; bases not matched to a gene: 5. There are 15 residues in the CDR3.

The CDR3 spells CASSQERQGFEAFF. CDR3 coding DNA: TGCGCCAGCAGCCAAGAGAGGCAGGGGTTTGAAGCTTTCTTT. The rearrangement uses TRBV4-1 and TRBJ1-1; D possibly corresponds to TRBD1 (6 bases). CDR1 and CDR2 (germline): MGHRA, YSYEKL. This CDR3 has 14 amino acids. The V end was cut by 0 bases, the J end by 7 bases, with 12 bases between.

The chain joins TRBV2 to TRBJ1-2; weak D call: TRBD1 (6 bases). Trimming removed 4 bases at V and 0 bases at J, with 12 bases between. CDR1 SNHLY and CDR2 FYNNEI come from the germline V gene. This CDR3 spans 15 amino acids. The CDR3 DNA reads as TGTGCCAGCAGTGGAACAGGGAAAGCTAACTATGGCTACACCTTC. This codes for CASSGTGKANYGYTF.

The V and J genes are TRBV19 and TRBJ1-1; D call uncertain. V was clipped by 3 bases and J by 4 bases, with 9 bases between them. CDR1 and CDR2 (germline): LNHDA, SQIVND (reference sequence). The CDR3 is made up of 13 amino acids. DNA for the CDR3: TGTGCCAGTAGTATCTCTCGGGTCACTGAAGCTTTCTTT. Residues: CASSISRVTEAFF. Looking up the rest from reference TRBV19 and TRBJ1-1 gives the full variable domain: DGGITQSPKYLFRKEGQNVTLSCEQNLNHDAMYWYRQDPGQGLRLIYYSQIVNDFQKGDIAEGYSVSREKKESFPLTVTSAQKNPTAFYLCASSISRVTEAFFGQGTRLTVV.

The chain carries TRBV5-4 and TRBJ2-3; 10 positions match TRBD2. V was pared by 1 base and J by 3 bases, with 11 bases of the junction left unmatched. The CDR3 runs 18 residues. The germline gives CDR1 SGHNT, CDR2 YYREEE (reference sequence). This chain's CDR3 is CASSLSSSGSAGTDTQYF. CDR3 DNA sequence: TGTGCCAGCAGCTTGTCGTCTAGCGGGAGTGCGGGTACAGATACGCAGTATTTT.

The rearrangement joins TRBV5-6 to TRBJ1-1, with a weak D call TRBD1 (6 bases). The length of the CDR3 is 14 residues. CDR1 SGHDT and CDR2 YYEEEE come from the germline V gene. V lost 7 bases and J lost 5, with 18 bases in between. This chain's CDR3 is CASSGGGGKTEAFF. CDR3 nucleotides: TGTGCCAGCTCCGGGGGAGGGGGAAAGACTGAAGCTTTCTTT. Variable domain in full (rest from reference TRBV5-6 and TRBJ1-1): DAGVTQSPTHLIKTRGQQVTLRCSPKSGHDTVSWYQQALGQGPQFIFQYYEEEERQRGNFPDRFSGHQFPNYSSELNVNALLLGDSALYLCASSGGGGKTEAFFGQGTRLTVV.

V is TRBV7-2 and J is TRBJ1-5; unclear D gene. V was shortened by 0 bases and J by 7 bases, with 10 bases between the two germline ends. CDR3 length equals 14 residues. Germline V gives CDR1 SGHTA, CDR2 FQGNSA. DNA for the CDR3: TGTGCCAGCAGCTTAGCGTACGGAGGCCAGCCCCAGCATTTT. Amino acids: CASSLAYGGQPQHF.

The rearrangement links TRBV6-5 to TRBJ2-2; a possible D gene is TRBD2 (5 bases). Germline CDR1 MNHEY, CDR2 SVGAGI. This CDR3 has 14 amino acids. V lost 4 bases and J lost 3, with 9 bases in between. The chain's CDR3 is CASSLWEYTGELFF. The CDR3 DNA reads TGTGCCAGCAGTTTATGGGAGTACACCGGGGAGCTGTTTTTT.

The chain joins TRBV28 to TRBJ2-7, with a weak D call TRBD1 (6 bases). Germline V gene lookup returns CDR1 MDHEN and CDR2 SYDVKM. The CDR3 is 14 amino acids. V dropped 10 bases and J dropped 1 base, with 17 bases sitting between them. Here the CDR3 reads CAISPGHTSYEQYF. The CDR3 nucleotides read TGTGCCATCTCGCCGGGACATACATCCTACGAGCAGTACTTC.

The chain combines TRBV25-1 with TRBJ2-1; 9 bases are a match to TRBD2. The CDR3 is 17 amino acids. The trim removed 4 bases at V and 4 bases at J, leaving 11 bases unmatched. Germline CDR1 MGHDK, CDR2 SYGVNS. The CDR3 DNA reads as TGTGCCAGCAGTGGGACTGGCCTAGCGGGGCGATACAATGAGCAGTTCTTC. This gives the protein CASSGTGLAGRYNEQFF.

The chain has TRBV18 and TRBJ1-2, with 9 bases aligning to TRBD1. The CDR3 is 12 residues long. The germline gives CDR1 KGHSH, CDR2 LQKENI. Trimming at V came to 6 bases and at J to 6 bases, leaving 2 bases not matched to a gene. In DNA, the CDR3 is TGTGCCAGCTCTCGACAGGGGGATGGCTACACCTTC. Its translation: CASSRQGDGYTF.